A single T cell receptor beta chain is shown here with its context. The sample belongs to a study of blood T cell repertoires in COVID-19. Across the whole study: Samples taken during acute and convalescent COVID-19 were collected in the United States, Italy and Spain. PBMCs, B-cell-depleted T cells, or T cells were the source of the cDNA or gDNA that made up the material.

Losses at the gene ends were 6 bases for V and 8 bases for J; bases not matched to a gene: 9. The V gene's germline CDR1 is LGHDT and CDR2 YNNKEL (reference sequence). The CDR3 is 14 residues long. Original processing methods: Amplifying reference gene primers gave estimates of nucleated cell counts. TCRdb's table, derived via immunoSEQ multiplex PCR, lists solely in-frame clones and lacks some. For V, J and clone size, that table is used; D and trimming come from the DNA. Among around 320,000 clones listed, 88% were seen once. This receptor was obtained from a woman aged 30 to 39 who had recovered from COVID-19. Material: peripheral blood. The chain carries TRBV3-1 (or the pseudogene TRBV3-2) and TRBJ1-4, with 7 positions matching TRBD1. In nucleotides, the CDR3 is TGTGCCAGCAGTCCGACAGGGTCGACGGAAAAACTGTTTTTT. This encodes CASSPTGSTEKLFF.